This T cell receptor (beta chain) was sequenced during a study of blood T cells in healthy people across ages. A second PCR, run for about 6 to 11 cycles, used a sample-barcoded 5' primer plus a J-beta primer mix. MiXCR was run by TCRdb on the 5' RACE reads, yielding one entry per CDR3 protein. The data contain 800,000 to 950,000 distinct CDR3 sequences, 35% to 40% of them singletons. The CDR3 has 15 residues. Germline V gene lookup returns CDR1 LGHDT and CDR2 YNNKEL (reference sequence). About this clonotype: The junction shows a germline mismatch at one end, possibly a read error.

This clonotype originated in a man between 18 and 35 years old in good health. Source material: blood. V gene TRBV3-1 combines with J gene TRBJ1-5; D not resolved. DNA of the CDR3: TGTGCCAGCAGCCAAGGGGCGGAAGGGAATCAGGCCCAGCATTTT. Protein: CASSQGAEGNQAQHF.